The present T cell receptor (beta chain) was sequenced within a study of blood T cell repertoires in COVID-19. In the study overall: Specimens from acute and convalescent COVID-19 originated in the United States, Italy and Spain. Nucleic acid was either cDNA or gDNA, and it came from T cells, B-cell-depleted T cells, or PBMCs.

Profiling relied on immunoSEQ multiplex PCR, and the TCRdb table lists in-frame clones only, not all of them. Here the sample spans under 300,000 clones, 70% to 90% being singletons. V trimming: 6 bases; J trimming: 3 bases; junction bases outside the gene matches: 3. The CDR3 totals 13 residues. This clone was seen a single time. The sequenced sample was PBMCs or T cells enriched from blood (not recorded which). The chain links TRBV12-3 or TRBV12-4 to TRBJ2-7; 9 bases match TRBD1. This receptor was obtained from a woman aged 40 to 55 with acute COVID-19. Here the CDR3 reads CASRQGAHYEQYF. As DNA, the CDR3 is TGTGCCAGCAGACAGGGGGCGCACTACGAGCAGTACTTC.